This TCR beta chain was found in a study of monozygotic twins with inflammatory bowel disease. For every sample, eight separate reactions were used to make cDNA. For each CDR3 protein, TCRdb gives one entry from its re-call of the 5' RACE reads, without DNA. This table holds some 330,000 distinct CDR3 sequences. Whole-blood RNA isolation (total RNA) proceeded without T cell sorting. This CDR3 is built from 12 residues. Germline CDR1 is LGHDT and CDR2 is YNNKEL (reference sequence). V usage is TRBV3-1 and J usage is TRBJ2-3. Sequencing was carried out using blood. This clonotype was sampled from a human donor with ulcerative colitis or Crohn's disease, or a healthy co-twin of an affected twin (not recorded which). Here the CDR3 reads CASSLSTGTQYF.